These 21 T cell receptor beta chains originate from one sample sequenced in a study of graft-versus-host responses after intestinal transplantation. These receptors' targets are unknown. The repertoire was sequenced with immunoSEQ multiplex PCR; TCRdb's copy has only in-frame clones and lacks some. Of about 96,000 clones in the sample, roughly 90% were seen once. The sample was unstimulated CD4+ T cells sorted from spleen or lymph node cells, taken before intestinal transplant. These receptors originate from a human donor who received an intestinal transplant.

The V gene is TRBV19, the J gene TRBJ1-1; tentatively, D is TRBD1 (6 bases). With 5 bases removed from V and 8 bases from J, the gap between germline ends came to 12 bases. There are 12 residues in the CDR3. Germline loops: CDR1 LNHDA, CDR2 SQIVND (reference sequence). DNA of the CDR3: TGTGCCAGTAGTCAGGCCAGGGGCGAAGCTTTCTTT. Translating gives CASSQARGEAFF. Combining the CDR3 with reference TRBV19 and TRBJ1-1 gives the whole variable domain DGGITQSPKYLFRKEGQNVTLSCEQNLNHDAMYWYRQDPGQGLRLIYYSQIVNDFQKGDIAEGYSVSREKKESFPLTVTSAQKNPTAFYLCASSQARGEAFFGQGTRLTVV.

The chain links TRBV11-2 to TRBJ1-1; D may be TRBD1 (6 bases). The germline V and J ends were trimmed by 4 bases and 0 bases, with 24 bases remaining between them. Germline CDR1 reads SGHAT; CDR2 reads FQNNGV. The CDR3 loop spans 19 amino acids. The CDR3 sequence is CASSSHSGAWGNVNTEAFF. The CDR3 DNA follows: TGTGCCAGCAGCTCACATTCAGGGGCCTGGGGCAACGTGAACACTGAAGCTTTCTTT.

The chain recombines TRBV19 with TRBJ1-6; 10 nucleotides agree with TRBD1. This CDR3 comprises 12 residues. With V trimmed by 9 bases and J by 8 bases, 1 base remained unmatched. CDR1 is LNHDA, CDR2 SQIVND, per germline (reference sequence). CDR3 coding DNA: TGTGCCAGCGGGACAGGGGATTCACCCCTCCACTTT. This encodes CASGTGDSPLHF.

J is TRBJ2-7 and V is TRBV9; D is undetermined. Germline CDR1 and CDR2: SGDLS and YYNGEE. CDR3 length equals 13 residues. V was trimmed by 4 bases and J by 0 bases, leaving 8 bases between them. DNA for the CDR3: TGTGCCAGCAGCCCCCACTCCTCCTACGAGCAGTACTTC. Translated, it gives CASSPHSSYEQYF.

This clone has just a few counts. This chain's CDR3 is CAWSETQVGTF. Written as DNA, the CDR3 is TGTGCCTGGAGTGAGACACAAGTAGGCACCTTC. The chain joins TRBV30 to TRBJ1-2; no clear D gene. Germline V gene lookup returns CDR1 GTSNPN and CDR2 SVGIG (reference sequence). Trimming cost V 1 base and J 13 bases, with 13 bases left between them. CDR3 size: 11 residues.

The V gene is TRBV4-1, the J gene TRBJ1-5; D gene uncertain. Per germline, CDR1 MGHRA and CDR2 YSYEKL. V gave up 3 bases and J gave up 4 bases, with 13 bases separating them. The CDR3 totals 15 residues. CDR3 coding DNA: TGCGCCAGCAGCCAGGCGGAGACACTGAATCAGCCCCAGCATTTT. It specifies CASSQAETLNQPQHF.

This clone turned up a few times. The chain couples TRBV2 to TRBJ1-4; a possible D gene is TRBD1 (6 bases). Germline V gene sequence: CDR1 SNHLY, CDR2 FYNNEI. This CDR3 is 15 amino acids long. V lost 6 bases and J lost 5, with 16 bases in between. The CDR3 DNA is TGTGCCAGCAGACGACAGGCGCTGCTAAATGAAAAACTGTTTTTT. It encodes CASRRQALLNEKLFF.

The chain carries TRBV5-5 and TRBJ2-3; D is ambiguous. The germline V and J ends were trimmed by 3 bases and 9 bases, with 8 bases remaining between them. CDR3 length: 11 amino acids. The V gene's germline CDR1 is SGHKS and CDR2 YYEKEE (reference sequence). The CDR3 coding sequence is TGTGCCAGCAGCTACCTTTTAACGCAGTATTTT. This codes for CASSYLLTQYF.

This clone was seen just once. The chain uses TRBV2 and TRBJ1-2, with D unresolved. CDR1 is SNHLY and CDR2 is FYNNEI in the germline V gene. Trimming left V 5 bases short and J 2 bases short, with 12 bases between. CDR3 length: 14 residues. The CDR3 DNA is TGTGCCAGCAGTCCGAATCTAAGGAACTATGGCTACACCTTC. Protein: CASSPNLRNYGYTF.

The CDR3 nucleotides read TGTGCCAGCAGTGAAGCGTACAGGGTGCCCGGGGCCAACGTCCTGACTTTC. Its translation: CASSEAYRVPGANVLTF. This chain uses TRBV6-1 with TRBJ2-6; tentatively, D is TRBD1 (6 bases). The CDR3 contains 17 residues. The V and J ends lost 0 bases and 4 bases respectively, with 13 bases between them. Germline V lookup: CDR1 MNHNS, CDR2 SASEGT.

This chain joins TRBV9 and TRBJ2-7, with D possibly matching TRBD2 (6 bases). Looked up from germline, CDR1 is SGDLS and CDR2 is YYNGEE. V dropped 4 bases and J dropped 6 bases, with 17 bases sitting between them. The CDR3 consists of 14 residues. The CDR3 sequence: CASSLGGRISEQYF. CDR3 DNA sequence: TGTGCCAGCAGCTTGGGGGGAAGGATATCCGAGCAGTACTTC.

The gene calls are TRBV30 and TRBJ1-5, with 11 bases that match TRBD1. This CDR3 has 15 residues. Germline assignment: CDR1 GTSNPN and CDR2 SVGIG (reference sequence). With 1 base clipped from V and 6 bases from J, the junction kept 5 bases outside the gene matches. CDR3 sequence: CAWSAPGTGGQPQHF. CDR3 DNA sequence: TGTGCCTGGAGTGCCCCCGGGACAGGGGGTCAGCCCCAGCATTTT.

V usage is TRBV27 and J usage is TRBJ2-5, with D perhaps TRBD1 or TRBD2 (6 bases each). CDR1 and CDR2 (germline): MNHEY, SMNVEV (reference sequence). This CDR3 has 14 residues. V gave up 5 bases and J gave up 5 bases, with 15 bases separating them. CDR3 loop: CASSRAGRGETQYF. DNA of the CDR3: TGTGCCAGCAGTCGCGCGGGAAGGGGGGAGACCCAGTACTTC.

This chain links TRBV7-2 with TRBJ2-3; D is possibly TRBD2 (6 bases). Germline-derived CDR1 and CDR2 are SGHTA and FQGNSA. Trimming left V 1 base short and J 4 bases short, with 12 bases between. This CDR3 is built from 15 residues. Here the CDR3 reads CASSLVIQRADTQYF. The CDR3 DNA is TGTGCCAGCAGCTTAGTCATCCAGCGGGCAGATACGCAGTATTTT.

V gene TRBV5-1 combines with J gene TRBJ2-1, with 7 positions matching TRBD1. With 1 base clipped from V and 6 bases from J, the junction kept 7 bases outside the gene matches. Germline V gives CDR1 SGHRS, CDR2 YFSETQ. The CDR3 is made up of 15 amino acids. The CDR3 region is CASSLQQGLGNEQFF. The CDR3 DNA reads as TGCGCCAGCAGCTTGCAACAGGGGCTGGGCAATGAGCAGTTCTTC.

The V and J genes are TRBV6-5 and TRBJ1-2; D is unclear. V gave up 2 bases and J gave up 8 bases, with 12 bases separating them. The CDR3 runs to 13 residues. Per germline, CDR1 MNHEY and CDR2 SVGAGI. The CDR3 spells CASSYAGFLGYTF. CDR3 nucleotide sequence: TGTGCCAGCAGTTACGCCGGGTTTCTCGGCTACACCTTC.

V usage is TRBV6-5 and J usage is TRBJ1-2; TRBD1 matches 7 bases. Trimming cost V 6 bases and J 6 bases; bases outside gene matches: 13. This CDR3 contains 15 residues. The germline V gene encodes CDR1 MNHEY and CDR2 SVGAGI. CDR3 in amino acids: CASRTGTAYLHGYTF. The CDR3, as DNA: TGTGCCAGCAGGACCGGGACAGCTTACCTCCATGGCTACACCTTC.

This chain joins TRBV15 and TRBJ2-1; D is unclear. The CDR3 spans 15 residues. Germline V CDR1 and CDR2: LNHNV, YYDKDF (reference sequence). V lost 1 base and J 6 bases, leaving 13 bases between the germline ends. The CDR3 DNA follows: TGTGCCACCAGCAGAGGGGTGTCTCGGCGCAATGAGCAGTTCTTC. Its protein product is CATSRGVSRRNEQFF.

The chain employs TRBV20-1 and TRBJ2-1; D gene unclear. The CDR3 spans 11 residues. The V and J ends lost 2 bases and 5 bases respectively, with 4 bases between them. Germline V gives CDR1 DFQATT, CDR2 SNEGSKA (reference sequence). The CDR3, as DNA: TGCAGTGCTAGAATACACAATGAGCAGTTCTTC. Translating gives CSARIHNEQFF.

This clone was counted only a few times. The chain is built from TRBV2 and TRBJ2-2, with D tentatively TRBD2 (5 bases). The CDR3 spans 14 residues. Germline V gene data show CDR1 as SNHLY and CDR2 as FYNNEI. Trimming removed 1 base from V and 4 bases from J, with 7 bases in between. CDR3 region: CASSEERVTGELFF. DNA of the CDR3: TGTGCCAGCAGTGAAGAGAGGGTCACCGGGGAGCTGTTTTTT.

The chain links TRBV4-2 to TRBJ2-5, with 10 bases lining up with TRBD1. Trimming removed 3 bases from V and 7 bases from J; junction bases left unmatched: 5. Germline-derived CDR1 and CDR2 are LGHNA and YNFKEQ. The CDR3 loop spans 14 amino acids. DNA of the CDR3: TGTGCCAGCAGCCACGACAGGGGGCTGGTGACCCAGTACTTC. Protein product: CASSHDRGLVTQYF.